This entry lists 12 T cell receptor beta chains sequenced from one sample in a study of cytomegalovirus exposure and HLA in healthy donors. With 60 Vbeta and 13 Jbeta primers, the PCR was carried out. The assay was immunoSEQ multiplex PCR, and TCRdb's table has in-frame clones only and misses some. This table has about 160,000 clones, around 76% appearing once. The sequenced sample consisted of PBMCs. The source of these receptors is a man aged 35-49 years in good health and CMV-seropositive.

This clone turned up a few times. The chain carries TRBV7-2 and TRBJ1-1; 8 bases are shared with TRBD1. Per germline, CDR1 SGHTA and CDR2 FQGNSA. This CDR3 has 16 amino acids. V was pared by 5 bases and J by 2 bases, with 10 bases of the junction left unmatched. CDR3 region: CASSPAGGGGNTEAFF. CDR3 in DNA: TGTGCCAGCAGCCCAGCAGGGGGCGGGGGAAACACTGAAGCTTTCTTT.

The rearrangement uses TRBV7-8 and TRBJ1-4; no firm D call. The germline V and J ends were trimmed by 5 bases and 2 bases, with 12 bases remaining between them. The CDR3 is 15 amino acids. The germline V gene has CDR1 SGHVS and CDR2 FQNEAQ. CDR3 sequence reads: CASSAQDGTNEKLFF. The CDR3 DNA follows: TGTGCCAGCAGCGCCCAGGATGGGACTAATGAAAAACTGTTTTTT.

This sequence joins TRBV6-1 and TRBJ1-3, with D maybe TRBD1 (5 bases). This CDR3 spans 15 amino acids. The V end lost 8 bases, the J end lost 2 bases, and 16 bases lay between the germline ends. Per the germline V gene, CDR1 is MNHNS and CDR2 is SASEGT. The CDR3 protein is CASYQKTATGNTIYF. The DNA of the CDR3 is TGTGCCAGCTACCAGAAGACAGCAACTGGAAACACCATATATTTT.

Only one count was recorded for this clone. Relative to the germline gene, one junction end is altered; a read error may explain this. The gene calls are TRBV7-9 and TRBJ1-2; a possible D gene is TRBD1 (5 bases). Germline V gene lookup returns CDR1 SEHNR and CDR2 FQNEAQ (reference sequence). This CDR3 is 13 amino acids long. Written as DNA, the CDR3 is TGTTCCAGCAGCTTAGTGGGGGGCTATGGCTACACCTTC. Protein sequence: CSSSLVGGYGYTF. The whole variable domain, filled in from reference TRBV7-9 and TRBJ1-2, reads DTGVSQNPRHKITKRGQNVTFRCDPISEHNRLYWYRQTLGQGPEFLTYFQNEAQLEKSRLLSDRFSAERPKGSFSTLEIQRTEQGDSAMYLCSSSLVGGYGYTFGSGTRLTVV.

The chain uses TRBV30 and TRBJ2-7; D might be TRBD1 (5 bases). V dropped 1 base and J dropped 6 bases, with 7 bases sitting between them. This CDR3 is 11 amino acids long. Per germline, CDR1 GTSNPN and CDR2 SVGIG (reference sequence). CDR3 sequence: CAWSEQGEQYF. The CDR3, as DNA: TGTGCCTGGAGTGAGCAGGGCGAGCAGTACTTC.

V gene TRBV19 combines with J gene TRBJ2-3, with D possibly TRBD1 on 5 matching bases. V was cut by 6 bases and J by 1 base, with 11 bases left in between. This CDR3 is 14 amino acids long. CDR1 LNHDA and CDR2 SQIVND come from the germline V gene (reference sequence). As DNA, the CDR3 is TGTGCCAGTAGGACAACAGGAGGCACAGATACGCAGTATTTT. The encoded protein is CASRTTGGTDTQYF.

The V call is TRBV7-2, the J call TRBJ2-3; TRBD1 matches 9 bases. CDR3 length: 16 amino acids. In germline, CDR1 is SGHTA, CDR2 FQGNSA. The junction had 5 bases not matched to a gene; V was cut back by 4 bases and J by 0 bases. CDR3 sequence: CASSSGTGLSTDTQYF. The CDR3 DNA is TGTGCCAGCAGCTCCGGGACAGGGTTGAGCACAGATACGCAGTATTTT. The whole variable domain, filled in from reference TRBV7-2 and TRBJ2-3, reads GAGVSQSPSNKVTEKGKDVELRCDPISGHTALYWYRQSLGQGLEFLIYFQGNSAPDKSGLPSDRFSAERTGGSVSTLTIQRTQQEDSAVYLCASSSGTGLSTDTQYFGPGTRLTVL.

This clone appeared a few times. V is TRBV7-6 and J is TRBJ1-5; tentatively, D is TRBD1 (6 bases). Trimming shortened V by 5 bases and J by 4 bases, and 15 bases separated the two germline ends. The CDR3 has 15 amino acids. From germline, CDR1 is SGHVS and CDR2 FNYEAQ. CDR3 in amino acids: CASSLGAQGNQPQHF. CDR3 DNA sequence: TGTGCCAGCAGCCTCGGAGCTCAGGGGAATCAGCCCCAGCATTTT.

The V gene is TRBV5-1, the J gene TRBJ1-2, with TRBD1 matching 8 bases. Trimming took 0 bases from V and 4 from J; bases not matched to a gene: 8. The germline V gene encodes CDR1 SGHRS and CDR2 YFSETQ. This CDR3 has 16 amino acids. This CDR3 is CASSLDDRGHFYGYTF. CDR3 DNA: TGCGCCAGCAGCTTGGATGACAGGGGCCACTTCTATGGCTACACCTTC.

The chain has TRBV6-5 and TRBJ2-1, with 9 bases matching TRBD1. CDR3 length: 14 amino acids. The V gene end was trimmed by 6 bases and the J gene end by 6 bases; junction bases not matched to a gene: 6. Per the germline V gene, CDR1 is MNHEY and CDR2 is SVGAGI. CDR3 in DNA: TGTGCCAGCAGCTTGGGACAGGGTCGCAATGAGCAGTTCTTC. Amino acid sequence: CASSLGQGRNEQFF.

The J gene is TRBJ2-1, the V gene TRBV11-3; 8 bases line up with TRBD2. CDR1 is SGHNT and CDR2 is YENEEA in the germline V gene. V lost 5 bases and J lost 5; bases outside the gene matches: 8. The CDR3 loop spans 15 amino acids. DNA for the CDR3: TGTGCCAGCAGCGTCCGGGGTAGCGGGGACAATGAGCAGTTCTTC. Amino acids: CASSVRGSGDNEQFF.

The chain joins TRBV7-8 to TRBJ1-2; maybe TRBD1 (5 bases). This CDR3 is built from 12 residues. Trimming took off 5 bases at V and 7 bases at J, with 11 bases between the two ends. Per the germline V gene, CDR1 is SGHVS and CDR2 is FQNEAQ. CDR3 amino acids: CASSRRGLGYTF. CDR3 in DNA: TGTGCCAGCAGCCGGAGGGGCCTTGGCTACACCTTC.